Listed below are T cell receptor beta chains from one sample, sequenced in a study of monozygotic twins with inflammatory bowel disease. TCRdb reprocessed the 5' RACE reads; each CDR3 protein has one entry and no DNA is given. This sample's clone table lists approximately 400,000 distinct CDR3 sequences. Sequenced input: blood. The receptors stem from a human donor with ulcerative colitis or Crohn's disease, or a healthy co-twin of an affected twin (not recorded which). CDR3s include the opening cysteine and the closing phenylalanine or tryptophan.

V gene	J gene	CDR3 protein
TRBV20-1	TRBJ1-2	CSARHRDRDGYTF
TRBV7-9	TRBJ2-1	CASSLAEAGQGHEQFF
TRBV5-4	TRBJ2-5	CASSIGTVSARTQYF
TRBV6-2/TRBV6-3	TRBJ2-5	CASRKYSETQYF
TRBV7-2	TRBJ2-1	CASSSASVTYNEQFF
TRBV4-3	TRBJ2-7	CASSGSGSSLNHEQYF
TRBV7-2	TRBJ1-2	CASSRRNYGYTF
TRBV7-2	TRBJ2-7	CASSTLAGGPAEQYF
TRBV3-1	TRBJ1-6	CASSQTGYNSPLHF
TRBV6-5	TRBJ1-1	CASSSLGQGVAFF
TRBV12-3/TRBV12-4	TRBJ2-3	CASSPPGGTDTQYF
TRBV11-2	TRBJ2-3	CASSLVAPPDTQYF
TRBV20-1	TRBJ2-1	CSAMPGQGVNEQFF
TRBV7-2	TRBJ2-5	CASSLSPGLPWYF
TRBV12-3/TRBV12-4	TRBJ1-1	CASSHTGGYTEAFF
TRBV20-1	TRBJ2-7	CSAEGRETSYEQYF
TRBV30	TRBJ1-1	CAWSATANTEAFF
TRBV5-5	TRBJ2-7	CASSLAGGQGGEQYF
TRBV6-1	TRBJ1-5	CASSEGTLGMNQPQHF
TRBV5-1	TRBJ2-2	CASSLRTSGSTGELFF
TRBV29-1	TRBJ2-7	CSVEAGAGEYEQYF
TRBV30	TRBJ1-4	CAWSVTDRNGKLFF
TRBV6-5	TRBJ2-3	CASSPGNTDTQYF
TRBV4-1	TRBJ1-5	CASSQWDGGNQPQHF
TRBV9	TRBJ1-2	CASSVGVGGYGYTF
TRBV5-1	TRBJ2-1	CASTSPGTSGYNEQFF
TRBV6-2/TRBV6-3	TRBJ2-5	CASRQGTETQYF
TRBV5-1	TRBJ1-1	CASSLARGEAFF
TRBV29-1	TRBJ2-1	CSVEGLLAGGPGRNEQFF
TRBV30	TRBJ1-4	CAWSASYRGKNEKLFF
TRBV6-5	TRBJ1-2	CASRYLRDRVGINYGYTF
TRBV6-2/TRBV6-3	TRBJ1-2	CASSYSTDGYYGYTF
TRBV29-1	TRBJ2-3	CSARGPSGSWDTQYF
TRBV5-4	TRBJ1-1	CASRPEGNTEAFF
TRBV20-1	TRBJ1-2	CSARPGGNYGYTF
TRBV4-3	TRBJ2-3	CASSQDRGRITDTQYF
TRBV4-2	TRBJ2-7	CASSPENFEQYF
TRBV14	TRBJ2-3	CASSQVLAGLLSSTDTQYF
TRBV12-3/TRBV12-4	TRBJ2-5	CASRLGGFETQYF
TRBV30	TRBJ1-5	CAWSRGENQPQHF
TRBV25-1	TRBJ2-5	CASSEFAETQYF